The 13 T cell receptor beta chains presented below share a single source sample, sequenced in a study of blood T cell repertoires in COVID-19. The method was immunoSEQ multiplex PCR; TCRdb's version includes in-frame clones alone and lacks a portion of them. The sample contains about 170,000 clones, roughly 91% of which appear only once. Sequenced input: peripheral blood. The receptors stem from a young man with COVID-19, enrolled during active disease.

In nucleotides, the CDR3 is TGTGCCAGCAGTTTACTAGCGGGAGGCTTCACAGATACGCAGTATTTT. Protein: CASSLLAGGFTDTQYF. The V and J genes are TRBV28 and TRBJ2-3, with 11 bases identical to TRBD2. The CDR3 is made up of 16 amino acids. The trim removed 2 bases at V and 2 bases at J, leaving 3 bases unmatched. Germline V gives CDR1 MDHEN, CDR2 SYDVKM. The full variable domain, rest sourced from reference TRBV28 and TRBJ2-3, is DVKVTQSSRYLVKRTGEKVFLECVQDMDHENMFWYRQDPGLGLRLIYFSYDVKMKEKGDIPEGYSVSREKKERFSLILESASTNQTSMYLCASSLLAGGFTDTQYFGPGTRLTVL.

This clone occurred a few times. Additional DNA sequences in this sample encode the identical CDR3. This rearrangement joins TRBV19 to TRBJ1-5; no definite D call. The germline CDR1 and CDR2 sequences are LNHDA and SQIVND (reference sequence). The CDR3 runs to 13 residues. V was shortened by 6 bases and J by 0 bases, with 6 bases between the two germline ends. The CDR3 is CASSLISNQPQHF. In nucleotides, the CDR3 is TGTGCCAGTAGCCTTATTAGCAATCAGCCCCAGCATTTT.

The chain links TRBV2 to TRBJ1-1, with a tentative D call TRBD1 (5 bases). V was pared by 10 bases and J by 2 bases, with 17 bases between. Germline CDR1 and CDR2: SNHLY and FYNNEI. This CDR3 is 14 amino acids long. The CDR3 nucleotides are TGTGCCACCAAGGGGCAGGCCCGTAACACTGAAGCTTTCTTT. Translating gives CATKGQARNTEAFF. The full variable domain, rest sourced from reference TRBV2 and TRBJ1-1, is EPEVTQTPSHQVTQMGQEVILRCVPISNHLYFYWYRQILGQKVEFLVSFYNNEISEKSEIFDDQFSVERPDGSNFTLKIRSTKLEDSAMYFCATKGQARNTEAFFGQGTRLTVV.

The V gene is TRBV19, the J gene TRBJ1-5; a weak D match, TRBD1 (6 bases). From germline, CDR1 is LNHDA and CDR2 SQIVND (reference sequence). The V and J ends lost 3 bases and 2 bases respectively, with 11 bases between them. The CDR3 is made up of 15 amino acids. CDR3 bases: TGTGCCAGTAGTATCCTCAGGGGCGGCAATCAGCCCCAGCATTTT. Translation gives CASSILRGGNQPQHF.

The chain is built from TRBV6-2 or TRBV6-3 and TRBJ1-5; a possible D gene is TRBD1 (5 bases). Germline CDR1 and CDR2: MNHEY and SVGEGT. The CDR3 contains 16 residues. Trimming cost V 5 bases and J 0 bases, with 14 bases left between them. Here the CDR3 DNA reads TGTGCCAGCAGTCCCACTTTGACAGTTAGCAATCAGCCCCAGCATTTT. Translating it yields CASSPTLTVSNQPQHF.

This sequence joins TRBV6-4 and TRBJ1-1; tentative D call: TRBD1 (5 bases). Trimming took 6 bases from V and 4 from J, leaving 15 bases between them. CDR1 MRHNA and CDR2 SNTAGT come from the germline V gene. The CDR3 extends over 14 amino acids. Here the CDR3 reads CASRAQTGGTEAFF. Here the CDR3 DNA reads TGTGCCAGCAGAGCACAGACCGGGGGCACTGAAGCTTTCTTT.

This chain links TRBV18 with TRBJ2-7; maybe TRBD1 (6 bases). V was pared by 4 bases and J by 9 bases, with 16 bases between. Per germline, CDR1 KGHSH and CDR2 LQKENI. The CDR3 sequence is 13 residues long. CDR3 sequence (DNA): TGTGCCAGCTCACTAGATCGGGACATAACGCAGTACTTC. Its protein is CASSLDRDITQYF. Complete variable domain (other parts from reference TRBV18 and TRBJ2-7): NAGVMQNPRHLVRRRGQEARLRCSPMKGHSHVYWYRQLPEEGLKFMVYLQKENIIDESGMPKERFSAEFPKEGPSILRIQQVVRGDSAAYFCASSLDRDITQYFGPGTRLTVT.

The chain joins TRBV7-3 to TRBJ2-7, with 9 bases identical to TRBD2. This CDR3 contains 16 residues. Germline-derived CDR1 and CDR2 are SGHTA and FQGTGA. With 5 bases clipped from V and 4 bases from J, the junction kept 12 bases outside the gene matches. This chain's CDR3 is CASSPVGGRAGYEQYF. CDR3 nucleotide sequence: TGTGCCAGCAGCCCCGTTGGCGGGAGGGCCGGGTACGAGCAGTACTTC.

The CDR3 DNA is TGTGCCAGCAGTTTGACGAAAGTAGGGGGGCAGTATTTT. The encoded protein is CASSLTKVGGQYF. The chain uses TRBV27 and TRBJ2-3, with TRBD1 as a possible D gene (6 bases). Germline V lookup: CDR1 MNHEY, CDR2 SMNVEV (reference sequence). There are 13 residues in the CDR3. V was cut by 3 bases and J by 11 bases, with 15 bases left in between.

This clone was counted between two and nine times. The V gene is TRBV21-1, the J gene TRBJ1-4. TRBV21-1 is termed a pseudogene. This CDR3 has 15 amino acids. In DNA form, the CDR3 reads TGTGCCAGAGTCGGCCGGAGAGCAACTAATGAAAAACTGCTTTTT. This translates into CARVGRRATNEKLLF.

The V gene is TRBV7-9, the J gene TRBJ2-1; 15 positions agree with TRBD2. V dropped 5 bases and J dropped 4; count of bases not matched to a gene: 6. The germline CDR1 and CDR2 sequences are SEHNR and FQNEAQ (reference sequence). The CDR3 consists of 17 residues. CDR3 in amino acids: CASSPGLAGGLYNEQFF. The CDR3 nucleotides read TGTGCCAGCAGCCCGGGACTAGCGGGAGGCCTTTACAATGAGCAGTTCTTC.

A single count supports this clone. V and J are TRBV30 and TRBJ1-6; 9 nucleotides match TRBD1. V lost 5 bases, J lost 4 bases, and 6 bases stayed unmatched. Germline CDR1 reads GTSNPN; CDR2 reads SVGIG (reference sequence). This CDR3 spans 15 amino acids. The CDR3 spells CAWDEGQGYNSPLHF. The CDR3 nucleotides are TGTGCCTGGGACGAGGGACAGGGTTATAATTCACCCCTCCACTTT. Full variable domain (rest looked up from reference TRBV30 and TRBJ1-6): SQTIHQWPATLVQPVGSPLSLECTVEGTSNPNLYWYRQAAGRGLQLLFYSVGIGQISSEVPQNLSASRPQDRQFILSSKKLLLSDSGFYLCAWDEGQGYNSPLHFGNGTRLTVT.

The chain carries TRBV4-2 and TRBJ1-1; TRBD1 matches at 7 bases. V dropped 7 bases and J dropped 1; count of bases not matched to a gene: 12. Germline V lookup: CDR1 LGHNA, CDR2 YNFKEQ. CDR3 size: 16 residues. The CDR3 protein is CASTNTLGTANTEAFF. The DNA for the CDR3 is TGTGCCAGCACCAACACCCTAGGGACAGCGAACACTGAAGCTTTCTTT.